These T cell receptor beta chains were read from a single sample in a study of OX40 agonist ivuxolimab in advanced cancers. Here immunoSEQ multiplex PCR was the method, and the copy in TCRdb shows in-frame clones only, minus some. The repertoire includes roughly 93,000 clones, about 90% of them detected once, and 0.45% to 0.55% sits in the top ten. This specimen consisted of CD4+ or CD8+ T cells sorted from blood, obtained in a trial of the OX40 agonist ivuxolimab. These TCRs come from an adult with an advanced solid tumor such as melanoma, head and neck, liver or kidney cancer. Both conserved end residues are part of each CDR3. Each record gives: V gene, D gene, J gene, clone size, CDR3 protein, CDR3 DNA. The D gene is left open where the match is weak. A row's size may be missing; if present it is once, few, many or a size class.

v_call: TRBV6-6
d_call: TRBD1
j_call: TRBJ1-5
clone_size: NA
cdr3_aa: CASSIGTGNQPQHF
cdr3_nt: TGTGCCAGCAGTATAGGGACAGGCAATCAGCCCCAGCATTTT

v_call: TRBV5-6
d_call: NA
j_call: TRBJ1-1
clone_size: NA
cdr3_aa: CASTPSGGRTEAFF
cdr3_nt: TGTGCCAGCACTCCCTCGGGGGGAAGGACTGAAGCTTTCTTT

v_call: TRBV2
d_call: NA
j_call: TRBJ1-5
clone_size: NA
cdr3_aa: CASSVSSNQPQHF
cdr3_nt: TGTGCCAGCAGTGTTAGTAGCAATCAGCCCCAGCATTTT

v_call: TRBV7-9
d_call: NA
j_call: TRBJ2-2
clone_size: NA
cdr3_aa: CASSLGIAGNTGELFF
cdr3_nt: TGTGCCAGCAGCTTAGGTATTGCTGGGAACACCGGGGAGCTGTTTTTT

v_call: TRBV6-5
d_call: TRBD1
j_call: TRBJ1-5
clone_size: NA
cdr3_aa: CASRRQGGSNQPQHF
cdr3_nt: TGTGCCAGCAGACGACAGGGTGGAAGCAATCAGCCCCAGCATTTT

v_call: TRBV4-1
d_call: NA
j_call: TRBJ2-1
clone_size: few
cdr3_aa: CASSQDPTGPEFF
cdr3_nt: TGCGCCAGCAGCCAAGACCCCACTGGGCCCGAGTTCTTC

v_call: TRBV6-5
d_call: TRBD1
j_call: TRBJ2-1
clone_size: NA
cdr3_aa: CASSKSQGARGFF
cdr3_nt: TGTGCCAGCAGTAAATCACAGGGGGCCCGGGGGTTCTTC

v_call: TRBV5-1
d_call: NA
j_call: TRBJ2-3
clone_size: NA
cdr3_aa: CASSLGSTDTQYF
cdr3_nt: TGCGCCAGCAGCCTGGGAAGCACAGATACGCAGTATTTT

v_call: TRBV30
d_call: NA
j_call: TRBJ1-5
clone_size: NA
cdr3_aa: CAWRRGFGPQHF
cdr3_nt: TGTGCCTGGAGAAGGGGATTTGGACCCCAGCATTTT

v_call: TRBV27
d_call: NA
j_call: TRBJ2-3
clone_size: once
cdr3_aa: CASSFGADTDTQYF
cdr3_nt: TGTGCCAGCAGTTTCGGGGCAGACACAGATACGCAGTATTTT

v_call: TRBV5-1
d_call: NA
j_call: TRBJ2-3
clone_size: NA
cdr3_aa: CASSLVPGGLSTDTQYF
cdr3_nt: TGCGCCAGCAGCTTGGTCCCAGGGGGGCTTAGCACAGATACGCAGTATTTT

v_call: TRBV11-1
d_call: NA
j_call: TRBJ1-1
clone_size: NA
cdr3_aa: CASSLQTGNTEAFF
cdr3_nt: TGTGCCAGCAGCTTACAGACGGGGAACACTGAAGCTTTCTTT

v_call: TRBV9
d_call: NA
j_call: TRBJ1-3
clone_size: NA
cdr3_aa: CASSVSTGADTIYF
cdr3_nt: TGTGCCAGCAGCGTATCGACGGGCGCGGACACCATATATTTT

v_call: TRBV19
d_call: TRBD1
j_call: TRBJ1-2
clone_size: NA
cdr3_aa: CASTSRTGGFGYTF
cdr3_nt: TGTGCCAGTACCTCTCGGACAGGGGGCTTTGGCTACACCTTC

v_call: TRBV5-1
d_call: TRBD1
j_call: TRBJ2-5
clone_size: once
cdr3_aa: CASSIDRGPQETQYF
cdr3_nt: TGCGCCAGCAGCATCGACAGGGGACCCCAAGAGACCCAGTACTTC

v_call: TRBV2
d_call: NA
j_call: TRBJ2-1
clone_size: once
cdr3_aa: CASSDSGNNEQFF
cdr3_nt: TGTGCCAGCAGTGATTCAGGCAACAATGAGCAGTTCTTC

v_call: TRBV19
d_call: NA
j_call: TRBJ1-2
clone_size: NA
cdr3_aa: CASSIGQWGRGYTF
cdr3_nt: TGTGCCAGTAGTATAGGACAGTGGGGACGCGGCTACACCTTC

v_call: TRBV7-2
d_call: TRBD2
j_call: TRBJ2-7
clone_size: NA
cdr3_aa: CASSWGLAGTYEQYF
cdr3_nt: TGTGCCAGCAGCTGGGGACTAGCGGGCACCTACGAGCAGTACTTC

v_call: TRBV4-2
d_call: NA
j_call: TRBJ1-2
clone_size: NA
cdr3_aa: CASSQDGASGGNGYTF
cdr3_nt: TGTGCCAGCAGCCAGGACGGGGCCTCTGGTGGGAATGGCTACACCTTC

v_call: TRBV21-1
d_call: NA
j_call: TRBJ1-6
clone_size: once
cdr3_aa: CASSPDRGNSPLHF
cdr3_nt: TGTGCCAGCAGCCCGGACAGGGGTAATTCACCCCTCCACTTT

v_call: TRBV10-1
d_call: TRBD2
j_call: TRBJ2-3
clone_size: NA
cdr3_aa: CASSGGLAGEADTQYF
cdr3_nt: TGCGCCAGCAGTGGGGGACTAGCGGGAGAGGCGGATACGCAGTATTTT

v_call: TRBV7-2
d_call: NA
j_call: TRBJ1-5
clone_size: few
cdr3_aa: CASSLGGSPLPPQHF
cdr3_nt: TGTGCCAGCAGCTTAGGAGGCAGCCCCCTGCCGCCCCAGCATTTT

v_call: TRBV11-2
d_call: NA
j_call: TRBJ1-4
clone_size: once
cdr3_aa: CASSYLQGTNEKLFF
cdr3_nt: TGTGCCAGCAGCTATTTACAGGGAACTAATGAAAAACTGTTTTTT

v_call: TRBV20-1
d_call: NA
j_call: TRBJ2-3
clone_size: NA
cdr3_aa: CSARITDTQYF
cdr3_nt: TGCAGTGCCCGTATCACAGATACGCAGTATTTT

v_call: TRBV5-6
d_call: TRBD1
j_call: TRBJ1-3
clone_size: NA
cdr3_aa: CASSSTGGSGNTIYF
cdr3_nt: TGTGCCAGCAGCTCGACAGGGGGCTCTGGAAACACCATATATTTT